The sequence of this T cell receptor beta chain was determined in a study of beta chain features in type 1 diabetes. Study-level points and caveats: The naive, central memory and Treg TCRB repertoires looked more alike in patients than they did in healthy donors. Shorter TCRB CDR3s, moderately but significantly so, marked every one of the four CD4+ subsets in Type 1 diabetes patients.

The V and J ends lost 4 bases and 0 bases respectively, with 18 bases between them. Germline CDR1 is SQVTM and CDR2 is ANQGSEA. This CDR3 contains 16 residues. Of the isolated RNA, all was reverse transcribed, and so the sequenced material was expressed TCRB transcripts. This table comes from immunoSEQ multiplex PCR, and its TCRdb copy is limited to in-frame clones, with some not included. The sample lists a few hundred thousand clones, over 10% occurring once. This clone has a handful of counts. The antigen is unknown. This TCR was recovered from a woman under 30 with type 1 diabetes. What was sequenced was naive CD4+ T cells from blood. The chain has TRBV29-1 and TRBJ1-2; no definite D call. DNA of the CDR3: TGCAGCGTTGGGGGAAGACTAAATGGAGCTAACTATGGCTACACCTTC. Amino acids: CSVGGRLNGANYGYTF.